The TCR beta chain described here comes from a study of PD-1 blockade in classical Hodgkin lymphoma. General observations from the study: Newly diagnosed patients had baseline TCR diversity that was reportedly lower than that of healthy donors.

This clone was detected once. Its antigen is not known. Brentuximab vedotin exposure varied, and every patient relapsed after autologous stem cell transplantation. TCRdb keeps only in-frame clones here, not all; method: immunoSEQ multiplex PCR. In the table there are more than 60,000 clones, more than 75% of which are singletons. Germline V gene sequence: CDR1 SEHNR, CDR2 FQNEAQ (reference sequence). Between the trimmed V and J ends, which lost 1 base and 10 bases, there was a span of 8 bases. There are 13 residues in the CDR3. The material sequenced was peripheral blood mononuclear cells (PBMCs), taken at baseline. The gene calls are TRBV7-9 and TRBJ1-6, with D unclear. The sequence derives from a human donor with classical Hodgkin lymphoma. The CDR3 spells CASSLGVESPLHF. The CDR3, as DNA: TGTGCCAGCAGCTTAGGTGTTGAGTCACCCCTCCACTTT.